This TCR beta chain derives from a study of cytomegalovirus exposure and HLA in healthy donors (dated 2017 in TCRdb). Concerning the study at large: An earlier analysis of approximately 640 of the donors reported more than 250 Gb of sequence data and 117 million unique TCR beta sequences from about 180 million T cells. Roughly 300 gigabases of sequencing data and approximately 85 million unique TCR sequences were included in an early release covering about 620 HLA-typed donors. Of the 398 genotyped donors, over 65% fell in the genetic ancestry cluster associated with self-reported Caucasian donors. The study aimed to test whether cataloging public T cell receptors could reveal signatures of past pathogen exposure. Using immunosequencing, the study profiled T cell repertoires from fewer than 700 subjects and related those repertoires to cytomegalovirus serostatus. Along with the approximately 650-subject first cohort, a separate validation cohort of some 130 different subjects was used. The study combined high-throughput TCR immunosequencing, statistical association of individual TCRs with disease status, and machine learning to predict cytomegalovirus infection status. A later analysis re-examined previously published TCR beta repertoires from roughly 720 donors and added high-resolution HLA genotyping to investigate patterns of TCR occurrence. Rather than drawing on any new phenotypic data, the later analysis identified candidate immune exposures from TCR beta sequences and the way those sequences occurred across donors. An earlier analysis of roughly 580 of the donors used high-throughput TCR beta sequencing to judge whether each TCR beta V gene segment behaved as functional or pseudogenic. Donor age, sex, ethnicity and CMV serostatus were compiled together with the repertoire data. A later genetic analysis used genome-wide SNP genotypes for 398 of the 666 donors, treating that subset as a discovery cohort. All discovery cohort repertoires had been generated on a single sequencing platform. Both class I and class II loci were covered by HLA typing, at four-digit resolution. Typing coverage differed by locus: A, B, C, DRB1 and DQB1 were typed in about 620-630 donors, DQA1 in about 500, DPA1 in around 600, and DPB1 in approximately 450. Four or five DR-DQ haplotypes were handled as single units for association and clustering, since linkage in the cohort was strong. Among roughly 400 genotyped donors of the cohort, an average of around 240,000 unique TCR beta nucleotide sequences was sequenced per donor, of which about 20% were non-productive.

The study at large found these results: In vitro tests confirmed that three of the cytomegalovirus-associated TCR beta chains recognize cytomegalovirus antigens. The sequencing pipeline was judged likely to have produced a cluster of highly shared sequence variants as a technical artifact. Some IMGT-functional V segments, including TRBV6-2 and TRBV6-3, could not be distinguished by the 87-base-pair reads and were therefore excluded. Because some donors lacked HLA typing at each locus, the association tests relied only on the typed subset. V-gene and J-gene trimming of TCR beta chains was associated with a missense DCLRE1C variant in a later genetic analysis, and the association was replicated in an independent cohort. In both the original and validation cohorts, the classifier was reported to diagnose cytomegalovirus status with high specificity and sensitivity. Linkage disequilibrium might explain the correlated functional status among segregating V segments, but an unknown experimental factor could not be ruled out. The authors suggested that the approach could potentially be generalized to other disease states and immunological phenotypes. When HLA alleles, especially DR and DQ, strongly co-occurred, TCR associations were difficult to assign to individual alleles. According to a later genetic analysis, donors in an Asian-associated ancestry cluster had fewer N-insertions in productive TCRs than the roughly 700-donor mean. A later analysis associated 15,000 or so TCR beta sequences with specific HLA alleles at a false discovery rate of 0.05. In an earlier analysis of about 550 of the donors, most TCR beta V segments were observed in productive rearrangements about 87% or about 30% of the time, broadly matching IMGT annotations. Several of the top co-occurrence clusters appeared to be linked to parvovirus B19, influenza, CMV and Epstein-Barr virus, according to a later analysis. In a later analysis, most CMV-associated TCR beta chains were found to appear HLA-restricted, with HLA associations seemingly driven largely by CMV exposure. In a later analysis, the rate of TCR association differed among HLA loci, with DRB1 alleles having the most associated TCRs and HLA-C alleles having the fewest. A total of 150 to 200 TCR beta chains were listed by the study as associated with cytomegalovirus. Across donors, most TCR sequences were observed very rarely, whereas some public TCRs were present in many individuals. Because counts were too low, 15 to 20 rarely observed V segments, including chromosome 9 orphons, were excluded from the earlier analysis of about 500 of the donors. The cohort was sequenced for TCR beta chains only, and without alpha or paired-chain data the features that could be detected were limited. Presence/absence analyses assumed roughly uniform sequencing depth across donors, an assumption that may not hold. A later analysis found that HLA-associated TCR beta chains were more clonally expanded and had lower generation probabilities than equally common non-associated chains. Immune exposure information for the cohort was limited to CMV serostatus. A further reported finding was that TCR beta sequences accurately predicted the HLA-A and HLA-B alleles for most subjects in the first cohort.

Trimming removed 5 bases from V and 6 bases from J; the gene matches leave 10 bases unexplained. From the germline V gene, CDR1 is SGHAT and CDR2 is FQNNGV. The CDR3 has 14 amino acids, counting the end cysteine and phenylalanine. The sequence is cut down to CDR3 DNA, 42 bases in frame from base 1. The library relied on the immunoSEQ multiplex PCR assay. For the multiplex PCR, a mixture combining 60 forward primers for TCR Vbeta segments and 13 reverse primers for TCR Jbeta segments was used. A multiplex PCR assay on genomic DNA amplified the CDR3 region of rearranged TCR beta genes. Amplified TCR beta libraries were sequenced as 87-base-pair reads on the Illumina HiSeq System. In the paper's pipeline: A later analysis counted tens of millions of unique TCR beta chains across the 640 or so repertoires, and around 9.9 million of these chains were shared by at least two donors. A nearest-neighbor algorithm error-corrected the raw reads and collapsed the reads into unique sequences, merging closely related sequences to remove PCR and sequencing errors. Alignment of CDR3 sequences to IMGT reference sequences was used to assign V, D and J gene segments. For a sequence to be retained, a match of at least six nucleotides to both a V gene segment and a J gene segment was required. A rearrangement counted as productive if the CDR3 had no stop codons and remained in frame with V and J, and every other rearrangement counted as non-productive. CDR3 was defined according to IMGT convention as the region running from the second conserved V-encoded cysteine to the conserved J-encoded phenylalanine. The earlier analysis of about 610 of the donors excluded sequences that lacked an unambiguous match to a single V gene segment. In an earlier analysis of approximately 500 of the donors, a V segment was called functional when productive rearrangements were above 56.7%, and segregating when the standard deviation between donors exceeded 5%. To diagnose cytomegalovirus status from the catalog of TCR beta chain sequences, a statistical classification framework was built. In a later analysis, TCR nucleotide sequences were compared against IMGT/GENE-DB human TR gene sequences so that V and J genes could be assigned. Using the TCRdist pipeline, a later analysis assigned CDR3 sequences along with most-parsimonious VDJ recombination scenarios. A later analysis defined each TCR beta chain by its CDR3 amino acid sequence plus V-gene family, and excluded reads lacking a unique V-gene family. As a way to deal with suspected cross-contamination and a sequencing artifact, a later analysis dropped hundreds of nucleotide sequences that were highly shared and had low generation probability. For each public chain, a later analysis derived a clonal expansion index from normalized ranks of inferred template counts within each repertoire. In a later analysis, generation probabilities were computed with a VDJ recombination model fitted to out-of-frame rearrangements, and the resulting probabilities were checked against IGoR. A later analysis scored TCR-TCR, TCR-HLA and TCR-CMV co-occurrence with hypergeometric tests, applying a repertoire-size bias correction to TCR pairs. To estimate false discovery rates, a later analysis permuted the HLA or CMV assignments 20 times. In a later analysis, co-occurring TCRs were grouped using DBSCAN, with TCRdist sequence similarity added in when clustering inside HLA-allele-positive subsets. Co-occurrence clustering excluded repertoires with fewer than 30,000 or more than 120,000 public chains, plus five with anomalous nucleotide sharing. TCRdb provides this immuneACCESS table in a form limited to in-frame rearrangements. Some clones are lacking; in checked studies, under half of them reflect an unresolved V gene, and why the rest are absent is not known. V, J and clone size reflect that table, while D and trimming were determined from the DNA. The sample profile shows about 31,000 clones; about 65% of them were found once. The leading ten clones occupy 21% of the sample.

A note on this clone: The target of this receptor is not known. Nothing much larger sits one base from this clone, and base qualities are not available.

The cohort comprised several hundred healthy bone marrow donors. Cohort members were all nominally healthy when sampled, although unrecorded immune exposures were likely present. The donor was CMV seropositive and belonged to the group of 250 to 300 seropositive cohort members. A peripheral blood sample was collected from each donor, and TCR beta sequencing was performed on peripheral blood mononuclear cells. The Qiagen DNeasy Blood Extraction Kit was used to extract genomic DNA from the blood cell samples. The receptor was derived from a man aged 45-60 years in good health and CMV-seropositive. The sequenced material came from PBMCs. Recombination linked TRBV11-2 to TRBJ2-7; the junction holds 7 bases that match TRBD2. The nucleotides are TGTGCCAGCAGCCCCACGCTCGGGGAGGGCGAGCAGTACTTC. This yields the protein CASSPTLGEGEQYF.